This T cell receptor (beta chain) was found in a study of blood T cell repertoires in COVID-19. In the original processing: Reference gene primer amplification yielded estimated nucleated cell counts. Method: immunoSEQ multiplex PCR; TCRdb's copy keeps in-frame clones and lacks some. V and J calls and clone size are those listed in that table; D and trimming were worked out from the DNA. This table has 300,000 to 350,000 clones, about 90% appearing once. One Seattle source followed patients from active infection through their disease course. V shed 5 bases and J shed 4 bases, with 14 bases lying between them. In germline, CDR1 is SGHTA, CDR2 FQGNSA. The CDR3 length is 14 residues.

The chain recombines TRBV7-2 with TRBJ1-2; D not resolved. The TCR was taken from a woman aged 45 to 65 with COVID-19, enrolled during active disease. The specimen sequenced was peripheral blood. CDR3 in DNA: TGTGCCAGCAGCGGCCGGGGATTTCCCTATGGCTACACCTTC. Its translation: CASSGRGFPYGYTF.